One and the same sample provided the 5 T cell receptor beta chains below, sequenced in a study of control samples from healthy donors and cancer patients. The table came from immunoSEQ multiplex PCR; TCRdb's copy has only in-frame clones and leaves some out. The sample consists of roughly 170,000 clones, about 90% of them appearing once. The sample was blood. These receptor sequences come from a woman in her thirties or forties in good health.

The rearrangement links TRBV5-1 to TRBJ2-5; no definite D call. The V gene's germline CDR1 is SGHRS and CDR2 YFSETQ. Trimming removed 0 bases from V and 5 bases from J, with 5 bases in between. The CDR3 is made up of 12 amino acids. CDR3 DNA sequence: TGCGCCAGCAGCTTGGTAGTGGAGACCCAGTACTTC. It translates to CASSLVVETQYF.

The chain uses TRBV18 and TRBJ2-7, with 10 bases that match TRBD2. The CDR3 sequence is 17 residues long. CDR1 KGHSH and CDR2 LQKENI come from the germline V gene. After removal of 1 base from V and 0 bases from J, the junction contained 6 bases not matched to a gene. CDR3 amino acids: CASSPRASGGFSYEQYF. The CDR3 DNA reads TGTGCCAGCTCACCACGGGCTAGCGGGGGTTTCTCCTACGAGCAGTACTTC.

The chain has TRBV11-2 and TRBJ1-3, with 12 bases that match TRBD1. The CDR3 is made up of 18 amino acids. CDR1 and CDR2 from the germline V gene are SGHAT and FQNNGV. With V trimmed by 4 bases and J by 9 bases, 16 bases remained unmatched. CDR3 sequence (DNA): TGTGCCAGCAGCTCCGGGACAGGGGGCCGCGGGAGAAGAGCCACCATATATTTT. Its translation: CASSSGTGGRGRRATIYF.

The chain joins TRBV11-3 to TRBJ2-2, with D maybe TRBD2 (5 bases). V lost 5 bases to trimming and J lost 0 bases, with 7 bases between them. This CDR3 region has 14 residues. Germline lookup yields CDR1 SGHNT and CDR2 YENEEA. CDR3 DNA: TGTGCCAGCAGCGTGGGAGCGAACACCGGGGAGCTGTTTTTT. Protein: CASSVGANTGELFF.

This chain connects TRBV19 to TRBJ1-4; D may be TRBD1 (5 bases). With 3 bases removed from V and 4 bases from J, the gap between germline ends came to 9 bases. This CDR3 spans 14 amino acids. Germline assignment: CDR1 LNHDA and CDR2 SQIVND (reference sequence). The chain's CDR3 is CASSIDSRNEKLFF. The CDR3 nucleotides are TGTGCCAGTAGTATCGACAGCCGTAATGAAAAACTGTTTTTT. Full variable domain (missing parts from reference TRBV19 and TRBJ1-4): DGGITQSPKYLFRKEGQNVTLSCEQNLNHDAMYWYRQDPGQGLRLIYYSQIVNDFQKGDIAEGYSVSREKKESFPLTVTSAQKNPTAFYLCASSIDSRNEKLFFGSGTQLSVL.